This T cell receptor beta chain was captured by sequencing in a study of cytomegalovirus exposure and HLA in healthy donors. The PCR had 60 Vbeta and 13 Jbeta primers. Method: immunoSEQ multiplex PCR; TCRdb's copy keeps in-frame clones and lacks some. This sample has 120,000 to 150,000 clones, with roughly 85% found just once. Remarks on this clone: Its antigen is not known.

Findings and caveats of the study: It was reported that TCR beta sequences correctly inferred the HLA-A and HLA-B alleles for most subjects. With high specificity and sensitivity, the classifier reportedly diagnosed cytomegalovirus status. Across donors, most TCRs were seen rarely, yet some public ones were widespread.

The sequenced sample consisted of PBMCs. The sequence was collected from a woman aged 25 to 39 in good health and CMV-seronegative.

The CDR3 nucleotides read TGTGCCAGCAGCGTGGGACTATTCGGTGAGCAGTTCTTC. This sequence encodes CASSVGLFGEQFF. The chain uses TRBV13 and TRBJ2-1; 7 bases are shared with TRBD2. Germline CDR1 PRHDT, CDR2 FYEKMQ (reference sequence). This CDR3 has 13 amino acids. The trim removed 5 bases at V and 9 bases at J, leaving 7 bases unmatched.